This entry lists 23 T cell receptor beta chains sequenced from one sample in a study of T cell repertoires in cytomegalovirus infection. Antigens of these TCRs are unknown. TCRdb used MiXCR to reprocess the reads, holding one entry per CDR3 protein. The data show around 430,000 distinct CDR3 sequences, about 44% seen once. This specimen consisted of cultured PBMCs, obtained from culture after CMV antigen stimulation. Source of these receptors: a human donor in good health (CMV status not recorded). Some clones in this sample may be carry-over from other donors' samples.

The chain combines TRBV6-1 with TRBJ2-5; TRBD1 might be the D (5 bases). Trimming shortened V by 0 bases and J by 7 bases, and 21 bases separated the two germline ends. The CDR3 contains 17 residues. Germline CDR1 MNHNS, CDR2 SASEGT. In DNA form, the CDR3 reads TGTGCCAGCAGTGAAGCGCAATATGGACAAAGCAAACTGACCCAGTACTTC. Translated, it gives CASSEAQYGQSKLTQYF.

The V call is TRBV27, the J call TRBJ2-3; 8 bases are a match to TRBD2. Germline V gene data show CDR1 as MNHEY and CDR2 as SMNVEV (reference sequence). Trimming cost V 10 bases and J 3 bases; bases outside gene matches: 3. The CDR3 runs 12 residues. The CDR3 DNA follows: TGTGCCAACGGGAGGGTTACAGATACGCAGTATTTT. Translating it yields CANGRVTDTQYF.

The V and J genes are TRBV15 and TRBJ2-5; 12 positions agree with TRBD2. The CDR3 totals 16 residues. The junction had 2 bases not matched to a gene; V was cut back by 1 base and J by 2 bases. CDR1 is LNHNV and CDR2 is YYDKDF in the germline V gene (reference sequence). The CDR3 region is CATSRGLAGAQETQYF. CDR3 DNA sequence: TGTGCCACCAGCAGAGGACTAGCGGGAGCGCAAGAGACCCAGTACTTC. The full variable domain, its missing parts supplied by reference TRBV15 and TRBJ2-5, is DAMVIQNPRYQVTQFGKPVTLSCSQTLNHNVMYWYQQKSSQAPKLLFHYYDKDFNNEADTPDNFQSRRPNTSFCFLDIRSPGLGDTAMYLCATSRGLAGAQETQYFGPGTRLLVL.

The V gene is TRBV20-1, the J gene TRBJ1-2, with no clear D. CDR1 DFQATT and CDR2 SNEGSKA come from the germline V gene (reference sequence). The CDR3 contains 15 residues. Trimming removed 1 base at V and 0 bases at J, with 12 bases between. The chain's CDR3 is CSARVSEAANYGYTF. The CDR3 bases are TGCAGTGCTAGAGTCTCAGAGGCCGCTAACTATGGCTACACCTTC.

V is TRBV9 and J is TRBJ1-6; D call uncertain. V gave up 3 bases and J gave up 13 bases, with 11 bases separating them. The CDR3 extends over 12 amino acids. Germline CDR1 reads SGDLS; CDR2 reads YYNGEE. CDR3 residues: CASSADGLPLHF. The DNA of the CDR3 is TGTGCCAGCAGCGCGGACGGCTTGCCCCTCCACTTT. The whole variable domain, remainder taken from reference TRBV9 and TRBJ1-6, is DSGVTQTPKHLITATGQRVTLRCSPRSGDLSVYWYQQSLDQGLQFLIQYYNGEERAKGNILERFSAQQFPDLHSELNLSSLELGDSALYFCASSADGLPLHFGNGTRLTVT.

The chain recombines TRBV20-1 with TRBJ2-3; the D is unclear. There are 12 residues in the CDR3. Deletions cut 6 bases from V and 5 bases from J, with 12 bases between. CDR1 and CDR2 from the germline V gene are DFQATT and SNEGSKA (reference sequence). The CDR3 coding sequence is TGCAGTGCCACTACCTCCCTAGATACGCAGTATTTT. This encodes CSATTSLDTQYF.

The chain uses TRBV10-3 and TRBJ2-1, with 7 nucleotides matching TRBD2. Germline values: CDR1 ENHRY, CDR2 SYGVKD. Losses at the gene ends were 3 bases for V and 2 bases for J; bases not matched to a gene: 13. CDR3 length equals 18 residues. The CDR3 sequence: CAISDEGGPLIAYNEQFF. DNA of the CDR3: TGTGCCATCAGTGATGAGGGAGGGCCTCTCATAGCCTACAATGAGCAGTTCTTC.

This clonotype was detected once. The chain couples TRBV2 to TRBJ1-1; no reliable D call. CDR3 length equals 12 residues. Germline V lookup: CDR1 SNHLY, CDR2 FYNNEI. The germline V and J ends were trimmed by 4 bases and 10 bases, with 13 bases remaining between them. The CDR3 nucleotides read TGTGCCAGCAGTGTTTCGGGCCGCGGAGCTTTCTTT. Protein sequence: CASSVSGRGAFF.

The chain carries TRBV9 and TRBJ2-2; no clear D. V lost 0 bases and J lost 4, with 7 bases in between. The CDR3 consists of 14 residues. Germline CDR1 reads SGDLS; CDR2 reads YYNGEE. The CDR3 here is CASSVGGSTGELFF. The CDR3 coding sequence is TGTGCCAGCAGCGTAGGGGGAAGCACCGGGGAGCTGTTTTTT.

The gene calls are TRBV4-1 and TRBJ2-1; D unresolved. The V end lost 0 bases, the J end lost 0 bases, and 12 bases lay between the germline ends. The CDR3 totals 17 residues. The germline V gene has CDR1 MGHRA and CDR2 YSYEKL. This CDR3 reads CASSQEFKSSSYNEQFF. As DNA, the CDR3 is TGCGCCAGCAGCCAAGAATTTAAGTCCAGCTCCTACAATGAGCAGTTCTTC.

This chain connects TRBV7-2 to TRBJ1-3, with D possibly being TRBD1 (5 bases). The germline V gene has CDR1 SGHTA and CDR2 FQGNSA. V was cut by 4 bases and J by 0 bases, with 13 bases left in between. This CDR3 comprises 16 residues. DNA for the CDR3: TGTGCCAGCAGCTACAAGGGACTGATCTCTGGAAACACCATATATTTT. Its protein product is CASSYKGLISGNTIYF.

This clonotype was found a few times. The chain recombines TRBV7-2 with TRBJ2-1; 9 nucleotides match TRBD2. The CDR3 contains 19 residues. From germline, CDR1 is SGHTA and CDR2 FQGNSA. Germline trimming cut 2 bases from V and 8 bases from J; bases unmatched to any gene: 19. The CDR3 DNA reads as TGTGCCAGCAGCTTATCGGCGGTAGCGGGGGCGACAGCTGTCGATGAGCAGTTCTTC. Translating it yields CASSLSAVAGATAVDEQFF. Using reference TRBV7-2 and TRBJ2-1 for the parts outside the CDR3, the full variable domain is GAGVSQSPSNKVTEKGKDVELRCDPISGHTALYWYRQSLGQGLEFLIYFQGNSAPDKSGLPSDRFSAERTGGSVSTLTIQRTQQEDSAVYLCASSLSAVAGATAVDEQFFGPGTRLTVL.

The chain combines TRBV7-3 with TRBJ1-1; D call uncertain. V was pared by 5 bases and J by 4 bases, with 14 bases between. CDR1 is SGHTA and CDR2 is FQGTGA in the germline V gene. This CDR3 contains 14 residues. The CDR3 sequence is CASSSPTRGTEAFF. DNA for the CDR3: TGTGCCAGCAGCAGCCCCACCCGTGGCACTGAAGCTTTCTTT.

This clonotype was detected only a few times. This chain links TRBV6-2 or TRBV6-3 with TRBJ1-1; 8 nucleotides align to TRBD1. Per the germline V gene, CDR1 is MNHEY and CDR2 is SVGEGT. CDR3 length: 14 residues. V trimming: 6 bases; J trimming: 3 bases; junction bases outside the gene matches: 6. The CDR3 loop reads CASSRQGIYTEAFF. For the CDR3, the DNA is TGTGCCAGCAGCCGACAGGGGATCTACACTGAAGCTTTCTTT.

V and J are TRBV7-2 and TRBJ2-7; TRBD2 matches at 7 bases. Germline V gene data show CDR1 as SGHTA and CDR2 as FQGNSA. Losses at the gene ends were 0 bases for V and 2 bases for J; bases not matched to a gene: 4. The CDR3 spans 15 residues. CDR3 bases: TGTGCCAGCAGCTTAGCCGGGACTACCACCTACGAGCAGTACTTC. This translates into CASSLAGTTTYEQYF.

This clonotype was counted between two and nine times. The V gene is TRBV7-2, the J gene TRBJ1-1, with D hard to call. The germline CDR1 and CDR2 sequences are SGHTA and FQGNSA. The CDR3 consists of 14 residues. The V and J ends lost 1 base and 4 bases respectively, with 10 bases between them. The CDR3 DNA reads TGTGCCAGCAGCTTAGTAAATTCGGGCACTGAAGCTTTCTTT. Translating it yields CASSLVNSGTEAFF.

The V call is TRBV7-2, the J call TRBJ2-5; tentatively, D is TRBD1 (6 bases). Per the germline V gene, CDR1 is SGHTA and CDR2 is FQGNSA. The ends were cut back, 5 bases at V and 5 bases at J, with 24 bases in the middle. This CDR3 comprises 17 residues. The CDR3, as DNA: TGTGCCAGCAGCCCCGCTTCGGGTGGGGGCGCAAGGGAGACCCAGTACTTC. Translation gives CASSPASGGGARETQYF. Full variable domain (outside the CDR3, taken from reference TRBV7-2 and TRBJ2-5): GAGVSQSPSNKVTEKGKDVELRCDPISGHTALYWYRQSLGQGLEFLIYFQGNSAPDKSGLPSDRFSAERTGGSVSTLTIQRTQQEDSAVYLCASSPASGGGARETQYFGPGTRLLVL.

The chain has TRBV28 and TRBJ1-2, with 9 positions matching TRBD1. Trimming took 7 bases from V and 8 from J; bases not matched to a gene: 14. The germline gives CDR1 MDHEN, CDR2 SYDVKM. The CDR3 is 15 residues long. The CDR3 DNA follows: TGTGCCAGCACCCTCCTCGGGACAGGGTTGGAGGGCTACACCTTC. Translating it yields CASTLLGTGLEGYTF.

This rearrangement joins TRBV6-5 to TRBJ1-6; unclear D gene. Germline CDR1 MNHEY, CDR2 SVGAGI. CDR3 length equals 14 residues. Trimming stripped 5 bases from V and 7 bases from J, with 12 bases between. The CDR3 nucleotides read TGTGCCAGCAGTGCCCGGGTCCAAAATTCACCCCTCCACTTT. It is translated as CASSARVQNSPLHF.

The V call is TRBV2, the J call TRBJ2-6, with D tentatively TRBD2 (5 bases). Deletions cut 7 bases from V and 2 bases from J, with 12 bases between. The CDR3 has 15 residues. The germline V gene encodes CDR1 SNHLY and CDR2 FYNNEI. The CDR3 DNA reads as TGTGCCAGCACCCCGGGAAGGACTGGGGCCAACGTCCTGACTTTC. Translation gives CASTPGRTGANVLTF.

The genes are TRBV6-1 and TRBJ2-2, with a possible D match to TRBD1 (6 bases). The V end lost 3 bases, the J end lost 2 bases, and 13 bases lay between the germline ends. The CDR3 spans 16 residues. Germline assignment: CDR1 MNHNS and CDR2 SASEGT. Here the CDR3 DNA reads TGTGCCAGCAGTGACTACACAGGGTCCAACACCGGGGAGCTGTTTTTT. It specifies CASSDYTGSNTGELFF.

The gene calls are TRBV4-1 and TRBJ1-5; 9 bases agree with TRBD1. The ends lost 0 bases at V and 3 bases at J; junction bases unmatched: 6. Germline V gives CDR1 MGHRA, CDR2 YSYEKL. The CDR3 runs 17 residues. The CDR3, as DNA: TGCGCCAGCAGCCAAGACCTAGGGACAGGGCCCAATCAGCCCCAGCATTTT. Translated: CASSQDLGTGPNQPQHF.

This sequence joins TRBV28 and TRBJ1-5, with D perhaps matching TRBD1 (5 bases). Germline CDR1 reads MDHEN; CDR2 reads SYDVKM. V lost 1 base to trimming and J lost 8 bases, with 6 bases between them. The CDR3 runs 12 residues. In nucleotides, the CDR3 is TGTGCCAGCAGTTTATCAGGGAAGCCCCAGCATTTT. It is translated as CASSLSGKPQHF.